This record looks at one TCR beta chain sequence and its context. Its antigen is not known. Measured with immunoSEQ multiplex PCR; TCRdb has only the in-frame clones, and not every one. The data contain under 70,000 clones, approximately 84% of them singletons. The germline gives CDR1 SEHNR, CDR2 FQNEAQ (reference sequence). The CDR3 length is 17 residues. The V and J ends lost 0 bases and 8 bases, in that order; junction bases with no gene match: 13. The sample is drawn from a study of a mutant IDH1 vaccine in newly diagnosed glioma. Time point described: week 23, last vaccination. In every dose of vaccine, 300 ug of mutant IDH1 20-mer peptide was given alongside topical imiquimod.

This specimen was PBMCs, taken from a glioma patient whose treatment included an IDH1 peptide vaccine. The chain employs TRBV7-9 and TRBJ2-1; 7 positions match TRBD1. This TCR was sampled from a man aged 18 to 30 with glioma. The CDR3 DNA is TGTGCCAGCAGCTTAGCGTCTCAGGGGGTAGTTGGCGATGAGCAGTTCTTC. Protein: CASSLASQGVVGDEQFF.